These 28 T cell receptor beta chains were all obtained from the same sample, sequenced in a study of cytomegalovirus exposure and HLA in healthy donors. PCR employed 60 Vbeta and 13 Jbeta primers. Clones were read by immunoSEQ multiplex PCR, and TCRdb kept only the in-frame ones, dropping some. The sample holds roughly 150,000 clones; around 80% are singletons and the top ten take more than 1.5%. Sequencing was performed on PBMCs. These receptors were obtained from a young woman in good health and CMV-seronegative.

V and J are TRBV28 and TRBJ2-7, with D possibly TRBD1 on 5 matching bases. Germline CDR1 reads MDHEN; CDR2 reads SYDVKM. The CDR3 sequence is 14 residues long. The V end lost 8 bases, the J end lost 3 bases, and 17 bases lay between the germline ends. CDR3 amino acids: CASYGAGRGYEQYF. In DNA, the CDR3 is TGTGCCAGCTATGGGGCCGGAAGGGGCTACGAGCAGTACTTC.

The V call is TRBV5-6, the J call TRBJ2-2; D may be TRBD1 (6 bases). The V end was cut by 7 bases, the J end by 4 bases, with 17 bases between. CDR3 length equals 15 residues. Germline CDR1 and CDR2: SGHDT and YYEEEE. In DNA, the CDR3 is TGTGCCAGCTTATCTACAGGGTTGGGCACCGGGGAGCTGTTTTTT. It is translated as CASLSTGLGTGELFF. Based on the CDR3 plus reference TRBV5-6 and TRBJ2-2, the full variable domain is DAGVTQSPTHLIKTRGQQVTLRCSPKSGHDTVSWYQQALGQGPQFIFQYYEEEERQRGNFPDRFSGHQFPNYSSELNVNALLLGDSALYLCASLSTGLGTGELFFGEGSRLTVL.

The chain recombines TRBV30 with TRBJ2-5; D is uncertain. In germline, CDR1 is GTSNPN, CDR2 SVGIG (reference sequence). With 1 base removed from V and 2 bases from J, the gap between germline ends came to 11 bases. This CDR3 is 14 amino acids long. The CDR3 spells CAWSGDYLQETQYF. As DNA, the CDR3 is TGTGCCTGGAGTGGTGATTACTTACAAGAGACCCAGTACTTC.

This clone showed up just once. This chain joins TRBV30 and TRBJ2-3; TRBD1 is a possible D gene (6 bases). V was shortened by 2 bases and J by 6 bases, with 12 bases between the two germline ends. Germline V gene sequence: CDR1 GTSNPN, CDR2 SVGIG (reference sequence). The CDR3 contains 13 residues. The CDR3 DNA is TGTGCCTGGAGTTATTACCAGGGGGATACGCAGTATTTT. It encodes CAWSYYQGDTQYF.

The genes are TRBV9 and TRBJ2-4; possibly TRBD2 for D (6 bases). From germline, CDR1 is SGDLS and CDR2 YYNGEE. V lost 3 bases and J 8 bases, leaving 12 bases between the germline ends. CDR3 size: 13 residues. CDR3 region: CASSGGTVDIQYF. CDR3 nucleotides: TGTGCCAGCAGCGGGGGGACTGTAGACATTCAGTACTTC.

V is TRBV7-9 and J is TRBJ2-1, with 7 bases lining up with TRBD2. Germline V CDR1 and CDR2: SEHNR, FQNEAQ (reference sequence). V shed 4 bases and J 1 base; nucleotides not matched to a gene: 10. The CDR3 is 17 residues long. The CDR3 here is CASSSRLAVSSYNEQFF. CDR3 nucleotides: TGTGCCAGCAGCTCCCGCCTAGCGGTATCATCCTACAATGAGCAGTTCTTC. The full variable domain, completed using reference TRBV7-9 and TRBJ2-1, is DTGVSQNPRHKITKRGQNVTFRCDPISEHNRLYWYRQTLGQGPEFLTYFQNEAQLEKSRLLSDRFSAERPKGSFSTLEIQRTEQGDSAMYLCASSSRLAVSSYNEQFFGPGTRLTVL.

The chain links TRBV25-1 to TRBJ1-3; D may be TRBD1 (5 bases). CDR1 MGHDK and CDR2 SYGVNS come from the germline V gene. The CDR3 loop spans 16 amino acids. Deletions cut 1 base from V and 0 bases from J, with 10 bases between. CDR3 sequence: CASSEWGRSSGNTIYF. The CDR3 region has the DNA TGTGCCAGCAGTGAATGGGGCCGCTCCTCTGGAAACACCATATATTTT.

This rearrangement joins TRBV6-1 to TRBJ2-5; 7 bases line up with TRBD1. V lost 5 bases to trimming and J lost 7 bases; unmatched junction nucleotides: 10. CDR1 and CDR2 from the germline V gene are MNHNS and SASEGT. The CDR3 is made up of 14 amino acids. The DNA of the CDR3 is TGTGCCAGCAGTTCCCTGACAGGGCCCGGGACCCAGTACTTC. As protein: CASSSLTGPGTQYF.

The chain employs TRBV5-1 and TRBJ2-7; weak D call: TRBD1 (6 bases). Germline loops: CDR1 SGHRS, CDR2 YFSETQ. Trimming shortened V by 0 bases and J by 7 bases, and 11 bases separated the two germline ends. The CDR3 sequence is 13 residues long. The CDR3 spells CASSLGQVGEQYF. CDR3 DNA: TGCGCCAGCAGCTTGGGACAGGTGGGTGAGCAGTACTTC.

The genes are TRBV21-1 and TRBJ2-7; TRBD1 is taken as the D call from the table, unchecked against the DNA. TRBV21-1 is a pseudogene segment. The CDR3 contains 17 residues. CDR3 sequence (DNA): TGTGCCAGCAGCAGGCTCCAATCCGGACAGGGATACTACGAGCAGTACTTC. Protein: CASSRLQSGQGYYEQYF.

V usage is TRBV6-6 and J usage is TRBJ1-1; 7 bases agree with TRBD1. Trimming cost V 6 bases and J 8 bases; bases outside gene matches: 9. The CDR3 contains 13 residues. Germline CDR1 and CDR2: MNHNY and SVGAGI (reference sequence). The CDR3 DNA sequence: TGTGCCAGCAGCCTCGACAGGGTTTCAGAAGCTTTCTTT. This gives the protein CASSLDRVSEAFF.

The chain employs TRBV28 and TRBJ1-4; a weak D match, TRBD1 (5 bases). CDR3 length: 16 amino acids. Germline assignment: CDR1 MDHEN and CDR2 SYDVKM. Trimming took 2 bases from V and 2 from J, leaving 12 bases between them. As DNA, the CDR3 is TGTGCCAGCAGTTTAGGGGGGGGGTGGACTAATGAAAAACTGTTTTTT. Its translation is CASSLGGGWTNEKLFF. The full variable domain, in which reference TRBV28 and TRBJ1-4 provide the parts outside the CDR3, is DVKVTQSSRYLVKRTGEKVFLECVQDMDHENMFWYRQDPGLGLRLIYFSYDVKMKEKGDIPEGYSVSREKKERFSLILESASTNQTSMYLCASSLGGGWTNEKLFFGSGTQLSVL.

In its sample, this clone was seen a few times. The rearrangement uses TRBV5-1 and TRBJ2-3; D is uncertain. CDR3 size: 13 residues. CDR1 SGHRS and CDR2 YFSETQ come from the germline V gene. V gave up 2 bases and J gave up 5 bases, with 9 bases separating them. CDR3 DNA: TGCGCCAGCAGCTTTGAGCTTGGAGATACGCAGTATTTT. The encoded protein is CASSFELGDTQYF.

The chain carries TRBV19 and TRBJ2-3; 8 bases line up with TRBD2. The CDR3 runs to 15 residues. Germline lookup yields CDR1 LNHDA and CDR2 SQIVND (reference sequence). V trimming: 5 bases; J trimming: 0 bases; junction bases outside the gene matches: 4. The CDR3 sequence is CASSHRGGSTDTQYF. DNA for the CDR3: TGTGCCAGTAGTCATCGGGGGGGTAGCACAGATACGCAGTATTTT.

V usage is TRBV5-4 and J usage is TRBJ2-1; unclear D gene. The germline V and J ends were trimmed by 3 bases and 0 bases, with 10 bases remaining between them. Germline CDR1 SGHNT, CDR2 YYREEE (reference sequence). This CDR3 is built from 15 residues. The CDR3 sequence: CASSSKLSSYNEQFF. Written as DNA, the CDR3 is TGTGCCAGCAGCTCCAAACTTAGCTCCTACAATGAGCAGTTCTTC. Filled out from reference TRBV5-4 and TRBJ2-1, the complete variable domain reads ETGVTQSPTHLIKTRGQQVTLRCSSQSGHNTVSWYQQALGQGPQFIFQYYREEENGRGNFPPRFSGLQFPNYSSELNVNALELDDSALYLCASSSKLSSYNEQFFGPGTRLTVL.

The chain couples TRBV2 to TRBJ1-1; the match to TRBD1 covers 12 bases. Per germline, CDR1 SNHLY and CDR2 FYNNEI. With 5 bases clipped from V and 4 bases from J, the junction kept 8 bases outside the gene matches. The length of the CDR3 is 16 residues. The CDR3 region is CASSPGTGGLSTEAFF. CDR3 coding DNA: TGTGCCAGCAGTCCCGGGACAGGGGGCCTGAGCACTGAAGCTTTCTTT.

The V call is TRBV7-2, the J call TRBJ2-7; no clear D. The CDR3 contains 15 residues. V shed 1 base and J shed 0 bases, with 10 bases lying between them. From germline, CDR1 is SGHTA and CDR2 FQGNSA. CDR3: CASSLEAGSSYEQYF. In DNA form, the CDR3 reads TGTGCCAGCAGCTTAGAAGCAGGAAGCTCCTACGAGCAGTACTTC.

The V call is TRBV2, the J call TRBJ2-5; maybe TRBD1 (6 bases). Judging by the DNA end, TRBJ2-7 fits better; the J call may be wrong. Germline V gives CDR1 SNHLY, CDR2 FYNNEI. CDR3 length: 14 amino acids. The CDR3: CASFTPDSPYEQYF. The CDR3 DNA reads as TGTGCCAGCTTTACCCCGGACAGCCCCTACGAGCAGTACTTC.

The rearrangement links TRBV5-5 to TRBJ2-5; 8 bases are a match to TRBD1. The V segment lost 2 bases and the J segment 5 bases; nucleotides outside the gene matches: 11. Germline assignment: CDR1 SGHKS and CDR2 YYEKEE (reference sequence). CDR3 size: 16 residues. CDR3 DNA: TGTGCCAGCAGCTTCAGACTAGGCAGGGGGCGTGAGACCCAGTACTTC. This gives the protein CASSFRLGRGRETQYF.

This clone was detected only a few times. The chain carries TRBV25-1 and TRBJ2-3; D is unclear. Germline loops: CDR1 MGHDK, CDR2 SYGVNS. The CDR3 sequence is 16 residues long. V was cut by 6 bases and J by 4 bases, with 20 bases left in between. The CDR3 loop is CASSLPGKINSDTQYF. The DNA for the CDR3 is TGTGCCAGCAGCTTACCAGGCAAAATCAATTCAGATACGCAGTATTTT.

This clone occurred a few times. Other DNA sequences within the sample encode an identical CDR3. The CDR3 protein is CASSPGQNNQPQHF. The CDR3 DNA is TGCGCCAGCAGCCCTGGACAGAACAATCAGCCCCAGCATTTT. This chain joins TRBV5-1 and TRBJ1-5; TRBD1 might be the D (6 bases). In germline, CDR1 is SGHRS, CDR2 YFSETQ. The CDR3 loop spans 14 amino acids. Trimming pared 4 bases from V and 3 bases from J, leaving 11 bases between.

V usage is TRBV12-5 and J usage is TRBJ2-7, with TRBD1 identical over 8 bases. CDR3 length: 14 residues. Germline V gives CDR1 LGHNT, CDR2 FRNRAP. Trimming removed 9 bases from V and 2 bases from J; junction bases left unmatched: 9. CDR3 in amino acids: CASGRQGTTYEQYF. The CDR3 DNA reads TGTGCTAGCGGTAGACAGGGGACAACCTACGAGCAGTACTTC.

J is TRBJ2-2 and V is TRBV11-2; the D gene is possibly TRBD1 (6 bases). Germline lookup yields CDR1 SGHAT and CDR2 FQNNGV. The CDR3 has 13 amino acids. Trimming removed 6 bases from V and 4 bases from J, with 9 bases in between. The CDR3 DNA reads as TGTGCCAGCAGTTTCAGGGGCACCGGGGAGCTGTTTTTT. This encodes CASSFRGTGELFF.

This clone came up once. The genes are TRBV9 and TRBJ2-4, with TRBD2 as a possible D gene (6 bases). Germline values: CDR1 SGDLS, CDR2 YYNGEE. The CDR3 is made up of 18 amino acids. The V gene lost 4 bases and the J gene lost 1 base, with 21 bases spanning the gap. The chain's CDR3 is CASSSGWRGSMAKNIQYF. The CDR3 coding sequence is TGTGCCAGCAGCTCCGGGTGGCGGGGCAGTATGGCCAAAAACATTCAGTACTTC.

V and J are TRBV19 and TRBJ2-3; D is perhaps TRBD1 (6 bases). The CDR3 loop spans 16 amino acids. Germline assignment: CDR1 LNHDA and CDR2 SQIVND (reference sequence). Trimming shortened V by 4 bases and J by 1 base, and 15 bases separated the two germline ends. CDR3 residues: CASSRGLRAGTDTQYF. CDR3 sequence (DNA): TGTGCCAGTAGTAGGGGGCTGCGGGCGGGCACAGATACGCAGTATTTT. The full variable domain, its missing parts supplied by reference TRBV19 and TRBJ2-3, is DGGITQSPKYLFRKEGQNVTLSCEQNLNHDAMYWYRQDPGQGLRLIYYSQIVNDFQKGDIAEGYSVSREKKESFPLTVTSAQKNPTAFYLCASSRGLRAGTDTQYFGPGTRLTVL.

This chain links TRBV7-6 with TRBJ2-2, with TRBD1 matching over 7 bases. With 5 bases clipped from V and 1 base from J, the junction kept 7 bases outside the gene matches. The CDR3 covers 16 residues. Germline-derived CDR1 and CDR2 are SGHVS and FNYEAQ. In DNA, the CDR3 is TGTGCCAGCAGCCCCCGACAGGGAAGGAACACCGGGGAGCTGTTTTTT. Translating it yields CASSPRQGRNTGELFF.

The CDR3 is CATRRQPWNSPLHF. CDR3 bases: TGTGCCACCAGGAGACAGCCATGGAATTCACCCCTCCACTTT. This sequence joins TRBV28 and TRBJ1-6, with D perhaps matching TRBD1 (5 bases). V was clipped by 10 bases and J by 7 bases, with 17 bases between them. CDR3 length: 14 amino acids. CDR1 is MDHEN and CDR2 is SYDVKM in the germline V gene.

The chain carries TRBV11-3 and TRBJ2-5; TRBD1 aligns across 10 bases. Unmatched junction bases numbered 6, after V lost 4 bases and J lost 4 bases. Germline values: CDR1 SGHNT, CDR2 YENEEA. The CDR3 has 15 amino acids. CDR3 sequence reads: CASSSRTGGGETQYF. CDR3 coding DNA: TGTGCCAGCAGCTCCCGGACAGGGGGAGGAGAGACCCAGTACTTC.